Included here is one T cell receptor (beta chain) sequence, with context. Its antigen is not known. This sample was taken from a study of T-cell reconstitution after alpha-beta-depleted transplantation in children. This CDR3 contains 14 residues. The V segment lost 5 bases and the J segment 8 bases; nucleotides outside the gene matches: 6. Unique molecular identifiers were incorporated when the TCRbeta library was constructed. TCRdb re-analysed the PCR reads in MiXCR, keeping a single row per CDR3 protein. The profile shows 800,000 to 1,000,000 distinct CDR3 sequences, about 30% of them singletons. Study conclusions and caveats: Expanded graft clones, several hundred of them, were reportedly the source of alpha-beta T cells about two months after transplant. Some patients owed their high day-60 TCRbeta diversity to surviving recipient T cells and thymic progenitors. T-cell numbers and diversity one year post-transplant derived largely from freshly generated T cells.

The rearrangement joins TRBV12-3 or TRBV12-4 to TRBJ2-2, with TRBD1 matching over 9 bases. This TCR came from a boy younger than two who had a stem cell transplant for SCID, so the T cells may come from the graft donor. The sequencing used PBMCs, mostly from graft donor cells, collected 360 days after TCRalphabeta/CD19-depleted stem cell transplant. The CDR3 is CASSVMGTGGELFF. The CDR3 region has the DNA TGTGCCAGCAGTGTCATGGGGACAGGGGGGGAGCTGTTTTTT.